This TCR beta chain was sequenced in a study of T cell responses to AZD1222 COVID-19 vaccine. The study's findings and limits: The study identified only five to seven AZD1222 recipients as seropositive at baseline.

Using immunoSEQ multiplex PCR, the repertoire was profiled, and TCRdb retains in-frame clones only, with some absent. The sample shows fewer than 150,000 clones, approximately 90% of them seen only once. V lost 5 bases and J lost 2, with 10 bases in between. CDR3 length: 13 residues. From germline, CDR1 is SGHVS and CDR2 FQNEAQ. In its sample, this clone was seen a few times. Its cognate antigen is unknown. The chain is built from TRBV7-8 and TRBJ2-7; unclear D gene. Sequences were derived from peripheral blood, sampled on day 0 of AZD1222 vaccination. The origin of this receptor is an adult in good health. The CDR3: CASSPKTAYEQYF. The CDR3 nucleotides are TGTGCCAGCAGCCCTAAAACGGCCTACGAGCAGTACTTC.